The 26 T cell receptor beta chains in this list originate from one sample, sequenced in a study of T cell responses to AZD1222 COVID-19 vaccine. Sequencing used immunoSEQ multiplex PCR; TCRdb keeps in-frame clones, though not all of them. Among over 150,000 clones listed, less than 95% were seen once. Sequenced material: peripheral blood, taken on day 0 of AZD1222 vaccination. These receptors came from an adult in good health.

The V and J genes are TRBV24-1 and TRBJ2-1; either TRBD1 or TRBD2 may fit D (6 bases each). The CDR3 is 18 residues long. The V and J ends lost 2 bases and 10 bases respectively, with 26 bases between them. The germline CDR1 and CDR2 sequences are KGHDR and SFDVKD. The CDR3: CATSDYNEGGRSGFEQFF. The CDR3 region has the DNA TGTGCCACCAGTGATTACAATGAAGGGGGGCGGTCGGGATTCGAGCAGTTCTTC.

The rearrangement links TRBV20-1 to TRBJ1-3; TRBD1 might be the D (6 bases). CDR1 and CDR2 from the germline V gene are DFQATT and SNEGSKA (reference sequence). The V and J ends lost 5 bases and 5 bases respectively, with 7 bases between them. The CDR3 contains 11 residues. DNA of the CDR3: TGCAGTGCTCGGGACAGAAACACCATATATTTT. Its translation: CSARDRNTIYF.

The rearrangement uses TRBV18 and TRBJ2-2; D unresolved. Germline CDR1 is KGHSH and CDR2 is LQKENI. The V end was cut by 5 bases, the J end by 4 bases, with 5 bases between. This CDR3 region has 12 residues. CDR3 bases: TGTGCCAGCTCATTCACCACCGGGGAGCTGTTTTTT. Its translation is CASSFTTGELFF.

This chain links TRBV24-1 with TRBJ2-7, with D hard to call. CDR3 length: 13 residues. Trimming stripped 5 bases from V and 9 bases from J, with 16 bases between. CDR1 and CDR2 from the germline V gene are KGHDR and SFDVKD. CDR3 sequence reads: CATSVGVSTRQYF. CDR3 bases: TGTGCCACCAGTGTAGGAGTCTCTACGAGGCAGTACTTC.

V usage is TRBV4-2 and J usage is TRBJ2-2; 10 nucleotides match TRBD2. Per germline, CDR1 LGHNA and CDR2 YNFKEQ. The length of the CDR3 is 16 residues. V lost 2 bases and J lost 7; bases outside the gene matches: 7. CDR3 residues: CASSQPLAGRGGELFF. In nucleotides, the CDR3 is TGTGCCAGCAGCCAACCACTAGCGGGGCGTGGCGGGGAGCTGTTTTTT.

The chain carries TRBV24-1 and TRBJ1-1, with 9 bases aligning to TRBD1. This CDR3 has 14 amino acids. With 7 bases clipped from V and 2 bases from J, the junction kept 4 bases outside the gene matches. Germline CDR1 reads KGHDR; CDR2 reads SFDVKD. This CDR3 is CATSGTGYNTEAFF. The CDR3, as DNA: TGTGCCACCAGCGGGACAGGGTATAACACTGAAGCTTTCTTT.

The rearrangement links TRBV28 to TRBJ1-1; tentative D call: TRBD1 (6 bases). V lost 6 bases, J lost 0 bases, and 11 bases lay in between. Germline V gene lookup returns CDR1 MDHEN and CDR2 SYDVKM. This CDR3 is built from 14 residues. CDR3 sequence reads: CASSSGQMNTEAFF. DNA of the CDR3: TGTGCCAGCAGCTCCGGACAGATGAACACTGAAGCTTTCTTT.

The rearrangement joins TRBV7-2 to TRBJ2-7, with 7 bases fitting TRBD1. The J segment lost 4 bases and the V segment lost 5 bases, leaving 8 bases of the junction unmatched. From germline, CDR1 is SGHTA and CDR2 FQGNSA. The CDR3 is made up of 14 amino acids. CDR3 DNA sequence: TGTGCCAGCAGCAGGGACAGTGGGAGTTACGAGCAGTACTTC. Its translation is CASSRDSGSYEQYF.

This clone has a handful of counts. The rearrangement uses TRBV7-3 and TRBJ2-7; D is unclear. Germline CDR1 is SGHTA and CDR2 is FQGTGA. Trimming stripped 5 bases from V and 1 base from J, with 9 bases between. This CDR3 has 13 residues. CDR3 in DNA: TGTGCCAGCAGCAAGGACCGATCCTACGAGCAGTACTTC. Protein sequence: CASSKDRSYEQYF.

The chain combines TRBV6-5 with TRBJ1-2; TRBD1 might be the D (5 bases). V lost 5 bases to trimming and J lost 4 bases, with 17 bases between them. This CDR3 contains 15 residues. Germline V lookup: CDR1 MNHEY, CDR2 SVGAGI. CDR3 in DNA: TGTGCCAGCAGTCTCTATGATGGGGGGAGCTATGGCTACACCTTC. It yields the protein CASSLYDGGSYGYTF.

This clone was seen once. This chain links TRBV24-1 with TRBJ2-1, with 7 bases lining up with TRBD1. J gave up 3 bases and V 3 bases, and 10 bases lay outside the gene matches. The CDR3 totals 17 residues. Germline CDR1 reads KGHDR; CDR2 reads SFDVKD. The chain's CDR3 is CATSDNPRTGSYNEQFF. Written as DNA, the CDR3 is TGTGCCACCAGTGATAATCCCCGGACAGGTAGCTACAATGAGCAGTTCTTC.

This rearrangement joins TRBV7-2 to TRBJ2-5; D is possibly TRBD1 (6 bases). The V gene's germline CDR1 is SGHTA and CDR2 FQGNSA. This CDR3 spans 14 amino acids. V lost 4 bases, J lost 1 base, and 10 bases lay in between. DNA of the CDR3: TGTGCCAGCAGCTCCTTAGGGGGCCAAGAGACCCAGTACTTC. Its protein product is CASSSLGGQETQYF. Based on the CDR3 plus reference TRBV7-2 and TRBJ2-5, the full variable domain is GAGVSQSPSNKVTEKGKDVELRCDPISGHTALYWYRQSLGQGLEFLIYFQGNSAPDKSGLPSDRFSAERTGGSVSTLTIQRTQQEDSAVYLCASSSLGGQETQYFGPGTRLLVL.

This chain connects TRBV2 to TRBJ2-5; D is possibly TRBD2 (6 bases). Germline V gene data show CDR1 as SNHLY and CDR2 as FYNNEI. Trimming shortened V by 7 bases and J by 6 bases, and 15 bases separated the two germline ends. The CDR3 runs to 13 residues. The CDR3 sequence is CASTRARGQTQYF. The CDR3, as DNA: TGTGCCAGCACCCGAGCGCGGGGCCAGACCCAGTACTTC.

The chain carries TRBV18 and TRBJ2-5; unclear D gene. Germline CDR1 reads KGHSH; CDR2 reads LQKENI. Trimming cost V 3 bases and J 3 bases, with 8 bases left between them. This CDR3 region has 13 residues. The CDR3 protein is CASSPASKETQYF. CDR3 nucleotides: TGTGCCAGCTCACCGGCCAGTAAAGAGACCCAGTACTTC.

V is TRBV11-2 and J is TRBJ2-2; D remains unclear. Germline CDR1 SGHAT, CDR2 FQNNGV. The V end was cut by 1 base, the J end by 1 base, with 10 bases between. The length of the CDR3 is 16 residues. The CDR3 sequence is CASSLVRPENTGELFF. The CDR3 coding sequence is TGTGCCAGCAGCTTAGTCAGACCAGAGAACACCGGGGAGCTGTTTTTT.

V gene TRBV28 combines with J gene TRBJ1-3; D is perhaps TRBD1 (6 bases). This CDR3 is 13 amino acids long. CDR1 MDHEN and CDR2 SYDVKM come from the germline V gene. V lost 7 bases to trimming and J lost 5 bases, with 12 bases between them. CDR3 amino acids: CASITGPRNTIYF. As DNA, the CDR3 is TGTGCCAGCATCACAGGGCCCAGAAACACCATATATTTT.

This sequence joins TRBV5-1 and TRBJ2-2; D unresolved. Germline CDR1 reads SGHRS; CDR2 reads YFSETQ. This CDR3 comprises 13 residues. V dropped 0 bases and J dropped 6 bases, with 6 bases sitting between them. CDR3 protein: CASSLGDSGELFF. Written as DNA, the CDR3 is TGCGCCAGCAGCTTGGGGGATTCCGGGGAGCTGTTTTTT. The variable domain in full, with the rest retrieved from reference TRBV5-1 and TRBJ2-2, is KAGVTQTPRYLIKTRGQQVTLSCSPISGHRSVSWYQQTPGQGLQFLFEYFSETQRNKGNFPGRFSGRQFSNSRSEMNVSTLELGDSALYLCASSLGDSGELFFGEGSRLTVL.

The rearrangement links TRBV6-5 to TRBJ1-2, with a weak D call TRBD1 (5 bases). The CDR3 has 15 residues. The germline CDR1 and CDR2 sequences are MNHEY and SVGAGI. V lost 6 bases to trimming and J lost 4 bases, with 18 bases between them. CDR3 loop: CASSFFLGDSYGYTF. The CDR3 DNA sequence: TGTGCCAGCAGCTTTTTCCTGGGGGATTCCTATGGCTACACCTTC.

This rearrangement joins TRBV5-4 to TRBJ2-2, with a weak D call TRBD1 (6 bases). V was trimmed by 4 bases and J by 2 bases, leaving 15 bases between them. The germline V gene has CDR1 SGHNT and CDR2 YYREEE (reference sequence). This CDR3 is built from 16 residues. CDR3 region: CASSGGGGTNTGELFF. The CDR3 DNA reads as TGTGCCAGCAGCGGGGGTGGTGGGACAAACACCGGGGAGCTGTTTTTT. The variable domain in full, with the rest retrieved from reference TRBV5-4 and TRBJ2-2, is ETGVTQSPTHLIKTRGQQVTLRCSSQSGHNTVSWYQQALGQGPQFIFQYYREEENGRGNFPPRFSGLQFPNYSSELNVNALELDDSALYLCASSGGGGTNTGELFFGEGSRLTVL.

In DNA, the CDR3 is TGTGCCAGCAGCCCAGGGGAGATCAACGAGCAGTACTTC. It yields the protein CASSPGEINEQYF. The chain carries TRBV4-2 and TRBJ2-7, with D possibly TRBD1 on 6 matching bases. The germline gives CDR1 LGHNA, CDR2 YNFKEQ. The CDR3 is 13 amino acids. V gave up 4 bases and J gave up 5 bases, with 12 bases separating them.

The chain is built from TRBV13 and TRBJ2-5; D not certain. The CDR3 totals 15 residues. In germline, CDR1 is PRHDT, CDR2 FYEKMQ (reference sequence). Trimming shortened V by 5 bases and J by 3 bases, and 16 bases separated the two germline ends. Here the CDR3 reads CASSLRSLSKETQYF. CDR3 nucleotides: TGTGCCAGCAGCCTTAGGTCTCTTTCTAAAGAGACCCAGTACTTC.

The genes are TRBV6-4 and TRBJ2-7; 8 bases map to TRBD1. The CDR3 runs to 15 residues. V lost 4 bases to trimming and J lost 5 bases; unmatched junction nucleotides: 10. Germline V CDR1 and CDR2: MRHNA, SNTAGT. Written as DNA, the CDR3 is TGTGCCAGCAGTGCCCCGGACAGGGAATTCCACGAGCAGTACTTC. The encoded protein is CASSAPDREFHEQYF.

This clone was detected once. The rearrangement links TRBV7-2 to TRBJ2-7; a possible D gene is TRBD1 (5 bases). Germline V CDR1 and CDR2: SGHTA, FQGNSA. V lost 3 bases, J lost 0 bases, and 9 bases lay in between. The CDR3 loop spans 14 amino acids. DNA for the CDR3: TGTGCCAGCAGCTTGGGGCAGAACTCCTACGAGCAGTACTTC. This gives the protein CASSLGQNSYEQYF.

The gene calls are TRBV5-1 and TRBJ1-4; no firm D call. This CDR3 is built from 14 residues. V lost 2 bases and J 0 bases, leaving 5 bases between the germline ends. Per the germline V gene, CDR1 is SGHRS and CDR2 is YFSETQ. CDR3 sequence: CASSLLATNEKLFF. CDR3 sequence (DNA): TGCGCCAGCAGCTTACTCGCAACTAATGAAAAACTGTTTTTT.

This chain uses TRBV5-5 with TRBJ2-7; D tentatively fits TRBD1 or TRBD2 (5 bases each). The length of the CDR3 is 15 residues. CDR1 and CDR2 (germline): SGHKS, YYEKEE (reference sequence). The V and J ends lost 1 base and 3 bases respectively, with 14 bases between them. This CDR3 is CASSLSSAGSYEQYF. CDR3 nucleotide sequence: TGTGCCAGCAGCTTGAGTAGCGCAGGGAGCTACGAGCAGTACTTC.

CDR3 residues: CASSQVRSEAFF. As DNA, the CDR3 is TGTGCCAGCAGCCAAGTACGGTCTGAAGCTTTCTTT. This rearrangement joins TRBV4-2 to TRBJ1-1, with D unresolved. There are 12 residues in the CDR3. V was pared by 1 base and J by 6 bases, with 6 bases between. CDR1 is LGHNA, CDR2 YNFKEQ, per germline.